Listed here is a single TCR beta chain. This sample is part of a study of blood T cell repertoires in COVID-19. Study overall: The study drew acute and convalescent COVID-19 samples from the United States, Italy and Spain. T cells, B-cell-depleted T cells, or PBMCs supplied cDNA or gDNA.

Per the authors' pipeline: It was from reference gene primer amplification that nucleated cell counts were estimated. Sequencing was performed with immunoSEQ multiplex PCR; in TCRdb, only in-frame clones are kept and a portion is missing. The DNA gave D and trimming, while V, J and clone size come from that table. In the table there are tens of thousands of clones, about nine tenths of which are singletons. Germline V gives CDR1 KGHSH, CDR2 LQKENI. This CDR3 is built from 15 residues. Losses at the gene ends were 5 bases for V and 5 bases for J; bases not matched to a gene: 11. The sample consisted of peripheral blood. The TCR comes from a woman aged 80 or over with acute or convalescent COVID-19. The V and J genes are TRBV18 and TRBJ1-1, with 7 bases lining up with TRBD1. The CDR3 reads CASSSRQGEGTEAFF. The CDR3 nucleotides are TGTGCCAGCTCATCTAGACAGGGAGAGGGAACTGAAGCTTTCTTT.